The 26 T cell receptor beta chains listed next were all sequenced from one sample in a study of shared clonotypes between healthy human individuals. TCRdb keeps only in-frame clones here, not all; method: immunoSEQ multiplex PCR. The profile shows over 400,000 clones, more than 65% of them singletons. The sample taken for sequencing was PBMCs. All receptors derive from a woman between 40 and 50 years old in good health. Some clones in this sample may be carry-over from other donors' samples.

This CDR3 is CASRPSGSQYEQYF. The DNA for the CDR3 is TGTGCCAGCAGGCCGAGCGGGAGTCAATACGAGCAGTACTTC. J is TRBJ2-7 and V is TRBV2, with 8 bases lining up with TRBD2. CDR3 size: 14 residues. The germline CDR1 and CDR2 sequences are SNHLY and FYNNEI. With 6 bases clipped from V and 4 bases from J, the junction kept 8 bases outside the gene matches. Filled out from reference TRBV2 and TRBJ2-7, the complete variable domain reads EPEVTQTPSHQVTQMGQEVILRCVPISNHLYFYWYRQILGQKVEFLVSFYNNEISEKSEIFDDQFSVERPDGSNFTLKIRSTKLEDSAMYFCASRPSGSQYEQYFGPGTRLTVT.

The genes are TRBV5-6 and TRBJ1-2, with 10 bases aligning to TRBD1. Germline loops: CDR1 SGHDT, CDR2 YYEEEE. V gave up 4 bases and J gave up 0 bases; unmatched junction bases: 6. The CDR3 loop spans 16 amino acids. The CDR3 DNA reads TGTGCCAGCAGCCCTGGACAGGGGGGTCCTAACTATGGCTACACCTTC. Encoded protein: CASSPGQGGPNYGYTF.

The CDR3 DNA sequence: TGTGCCAGCAGTGAGTTAGGGGGAGTGGAGACCCAGTACTTC. The encoded protein is CASSELGGVETQYF. The chain carries TRBV2 and TRBJ2-5, with a weak D call TRBD1 (6 bases). This CDR3 spans 14 amino acids. From germline, CDR1 is SNHLY and CDR2 FYNNEI. Trimming stripped 3 bases from V and 5 bases from J, with 13 bases between.

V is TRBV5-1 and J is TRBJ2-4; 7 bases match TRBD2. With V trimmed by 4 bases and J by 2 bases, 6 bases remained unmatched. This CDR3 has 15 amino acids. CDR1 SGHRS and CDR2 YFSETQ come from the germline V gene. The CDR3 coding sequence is TGCGCCAGCAGCCCGCAGCGGGAATCCAAAAACATTCAGTACTTC. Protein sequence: CASSPQRESKNIQYF.

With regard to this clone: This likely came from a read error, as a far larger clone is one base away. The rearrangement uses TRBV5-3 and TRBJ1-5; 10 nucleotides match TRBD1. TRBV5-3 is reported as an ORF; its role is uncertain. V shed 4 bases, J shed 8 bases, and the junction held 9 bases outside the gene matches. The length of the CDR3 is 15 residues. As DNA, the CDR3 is TGTGCCAGAAGCGGGACAGGGGCAAAAAATAAGCCCCAGCATTTT. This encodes CARSGTGAKNKPQHF.

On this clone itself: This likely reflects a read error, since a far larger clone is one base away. In DNA, the CDR3 is TGTGCCAGCAGCTCCAGTGTGGGGACTGAAGCTTTCTTT. Translating it yields CASSSSVGTEAFF. This chain links TRBV11-1 with TRBJ1-1; D ambiguous. CDR3 length: 13 residues. Germline V gene lookup returns CDR1 SGHAT and CDR2 FQDESV (reference sequence). Between the trimmed V and J ends, which lost 4 bases and 5 bases, there was a span of 11 bases.

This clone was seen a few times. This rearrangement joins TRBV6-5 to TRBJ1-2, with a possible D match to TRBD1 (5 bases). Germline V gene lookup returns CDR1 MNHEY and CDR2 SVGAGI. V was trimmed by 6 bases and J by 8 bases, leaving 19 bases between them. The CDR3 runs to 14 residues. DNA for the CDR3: TGTGCCAGCAGCCCTACCCAGGGTTCTCGGGGCTACACCTTC. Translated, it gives CASSPTQGSRGYTF.

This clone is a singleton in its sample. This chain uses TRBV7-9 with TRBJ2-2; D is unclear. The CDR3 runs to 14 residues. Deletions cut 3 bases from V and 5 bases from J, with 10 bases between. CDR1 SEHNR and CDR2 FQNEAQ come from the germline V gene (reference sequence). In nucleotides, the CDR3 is TGTGCCAGCAGCTTGAGTCTTTATACCGGGGAGCTGTTTTTT. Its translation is CASSLSLYTGELFF.

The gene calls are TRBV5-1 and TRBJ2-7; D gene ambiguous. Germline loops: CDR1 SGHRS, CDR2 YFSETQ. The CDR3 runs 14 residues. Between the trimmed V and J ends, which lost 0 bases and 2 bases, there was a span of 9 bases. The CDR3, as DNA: TGCGCCAGCAGCTTGGGGGTTTACCCCTACGAGCAGTACTTC. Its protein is CASSLGVYPYEQYF. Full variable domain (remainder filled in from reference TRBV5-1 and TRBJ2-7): KAGVTQTPRYLIKTRGQQVTLSCSPISGHRSVSWYQQTPGQGLQFLFEYFSETQRNKGNFPGRFSGRQFSNSRSEMNVSTLELGDSALYLCASSLGVYPYEQYFGPGTRLTVT.

The CDR3 region is CASSPGTGPSYEQYF. As DNA, the CDR3 is TGTGCCAGCTCACCAGGAACAGGCCCCTCCTACGAGCAGTACTTC. J is TRBJ2-7 and V is TRBV18; possibly TRBD1 for D (5 bases). This CDR3 spans 15 amino acids. The ends were cut back, 2 bases at V and 0 bases at J, with 11 bases in the middle. Germline CDR1 reads KGHSH; CDR2 reads LQKENI.

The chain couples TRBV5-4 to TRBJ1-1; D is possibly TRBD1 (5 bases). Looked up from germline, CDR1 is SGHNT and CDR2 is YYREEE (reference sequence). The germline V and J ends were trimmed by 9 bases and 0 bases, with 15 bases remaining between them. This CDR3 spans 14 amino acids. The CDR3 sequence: CATSRGDMNTEAFF. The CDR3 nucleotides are TGTGCCACTTCGAGGGGAGACATGAACACTGAAGCTTTCTTT.

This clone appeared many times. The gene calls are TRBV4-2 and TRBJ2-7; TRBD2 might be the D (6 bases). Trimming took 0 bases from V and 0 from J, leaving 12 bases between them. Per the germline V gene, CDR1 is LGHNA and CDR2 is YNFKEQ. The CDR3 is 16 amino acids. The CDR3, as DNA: TGTGCCAGCAGCCAAGAATTTGGCGGGGCCTCCTACGAGCAGTACTTC. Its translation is CASSQEFGGASYEQYF.

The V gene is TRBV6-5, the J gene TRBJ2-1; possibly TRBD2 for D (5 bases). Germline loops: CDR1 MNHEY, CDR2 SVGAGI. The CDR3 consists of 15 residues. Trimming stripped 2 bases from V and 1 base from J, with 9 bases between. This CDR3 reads CASSYAGGSYNEQFF. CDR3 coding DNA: TGTGCCAGCAGTTACGCAGGAGGTTCCTACAATGAGCAGTTCTTC.

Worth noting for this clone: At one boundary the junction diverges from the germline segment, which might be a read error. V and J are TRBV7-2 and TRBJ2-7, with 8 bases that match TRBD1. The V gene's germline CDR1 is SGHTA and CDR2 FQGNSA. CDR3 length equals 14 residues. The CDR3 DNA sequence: TGTGCCAGCAGCCTTTACAGGGGGACCTACGAGCGGTACTTC. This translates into CASSLYRGTYERYF.

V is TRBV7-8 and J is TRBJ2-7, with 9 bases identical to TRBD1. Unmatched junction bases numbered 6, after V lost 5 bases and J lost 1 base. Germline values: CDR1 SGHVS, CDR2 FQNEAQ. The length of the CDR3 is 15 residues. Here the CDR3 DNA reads TGTGCCAGCAGCAGCCGGGACAGGGATTCCTACGAGCAGTACTTC. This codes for CASSSRDRDSYEQYF.

The CDR3 DNA reads TGCGCCAGCAGCTTGGCGTTCGGGGTGGGTGAAGCTTTCTTT. Its translation: CASSLAFGVGEAFF. The genes are TRBV5-1 and TRBJ1-1; D is unresolved. This CDR3 region has 14 residues. The V gene's germline CDR1 is SGHRS and CDR2 YFSETQ. Trimming cost V 0 bases and J 7 bases, with 13 bases left between them.

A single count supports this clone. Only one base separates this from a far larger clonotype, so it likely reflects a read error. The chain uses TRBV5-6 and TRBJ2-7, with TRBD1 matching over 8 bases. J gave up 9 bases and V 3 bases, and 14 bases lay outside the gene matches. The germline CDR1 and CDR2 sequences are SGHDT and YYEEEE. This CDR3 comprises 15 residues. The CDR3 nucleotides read TGTGCCAGCAGCTCAAAGAGGACAGGGAGCCGCAGGCAGTACTTC. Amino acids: CASSSKRTGSRRQYF.

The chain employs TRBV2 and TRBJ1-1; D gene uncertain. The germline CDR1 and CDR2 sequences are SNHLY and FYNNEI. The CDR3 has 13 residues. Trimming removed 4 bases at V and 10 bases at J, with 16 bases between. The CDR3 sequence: CASSVGVGDGAFF. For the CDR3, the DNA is TGTGCCAGCAGTGTGGGAGTCGGGGATGGAGCTTTCTTT.

The CDR3 sequence: CASSGTTYPGNTIYF. The CDR3 DNA reads TGTGCCAGCAGTGGGACTACATATCCTGGAAACACCATATATTTT. This chain connects TRBV6-1 to TRBJ1-3; D unclear. The CDR3 loop spans 15 amino acids. Per the germline V gene, CDR1 is MNHNS and CDR2 is SASEGT. Deletions cut 4 bases from V and 2 bases from J, with 12 bases between.

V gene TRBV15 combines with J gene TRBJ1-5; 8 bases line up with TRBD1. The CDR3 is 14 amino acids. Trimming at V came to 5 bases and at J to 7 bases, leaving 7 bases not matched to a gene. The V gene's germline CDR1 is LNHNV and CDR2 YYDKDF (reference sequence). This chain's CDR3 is CATSDGQGMQPQHF. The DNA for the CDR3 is TGTGCCACCAGCGACGGACAGGGAATGCAGCCCCAGCATTTT.

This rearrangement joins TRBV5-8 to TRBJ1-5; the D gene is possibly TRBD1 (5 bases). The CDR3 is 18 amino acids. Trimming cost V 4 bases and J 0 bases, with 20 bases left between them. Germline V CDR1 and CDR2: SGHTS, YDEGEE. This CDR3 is CASSRSGRVGYSNQPQHF. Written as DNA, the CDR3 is TGTGCCAGCAGCCGGAGCGGCAGGGTGGGATATAGCAATCAGCCCCAGCATTTT.

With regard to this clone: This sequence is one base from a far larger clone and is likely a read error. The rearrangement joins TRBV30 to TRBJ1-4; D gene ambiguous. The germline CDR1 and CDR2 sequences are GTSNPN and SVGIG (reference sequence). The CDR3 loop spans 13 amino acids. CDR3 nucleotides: TGTGTCTGGAGTTTGGGATTTAATGAAAAACTGTTTTTT. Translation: CVWSLGFNEKLFF.

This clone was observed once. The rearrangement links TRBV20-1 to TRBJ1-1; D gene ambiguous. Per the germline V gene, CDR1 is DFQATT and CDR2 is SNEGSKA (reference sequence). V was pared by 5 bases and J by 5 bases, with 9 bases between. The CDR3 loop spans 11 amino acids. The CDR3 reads CSAPGSTEAFF. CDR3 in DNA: TGCAGTGCTCCGGGGAGTACTGAAGCTTTCTTT.

The CDR3: CSRLVLGEQYF. The CDR3 nucleotides read TGCAGCAGACTAGTCTTAGGCGAGCAGTACTTC. The chain joins TRBV20-1 to TRBJ2-7; maybe TRBD2 (6 bases). Germline V gene data show CDR1 as DFQATT and CDR2 as SNEGSKA (reference sequence). CDR3 length: 11 residues.

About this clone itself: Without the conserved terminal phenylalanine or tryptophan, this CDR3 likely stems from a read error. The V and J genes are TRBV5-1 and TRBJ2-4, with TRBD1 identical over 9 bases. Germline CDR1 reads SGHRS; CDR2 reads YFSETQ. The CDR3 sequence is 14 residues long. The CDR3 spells CANSLTGGSDIQYL. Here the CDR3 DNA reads TGCGCCAACAGCTTAACAGGGGGCTCGGACATTCAGTACTTA.

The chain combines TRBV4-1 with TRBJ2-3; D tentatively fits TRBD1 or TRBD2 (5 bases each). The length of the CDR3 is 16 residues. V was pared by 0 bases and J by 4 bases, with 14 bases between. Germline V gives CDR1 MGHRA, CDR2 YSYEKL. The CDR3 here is CASSQDRVGAADTQYF. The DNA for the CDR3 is TGCGCCAGCAGCCAAGACCGGGTCGGGGCCGCAGATACGCAGTATTTT.